The 31 T cell receptor beta chains given below trace back to one sample, sequenced in a study of cytomegalovirus exposure and HLA in healthy donors. PCR was performed using 60 Vbeta and 13 Jbeta primers. Sequencing used immunoSEQ multiplex PCR; TCRdb keeps in-frame clones, though not all of them. The sample shows 100,000 to 150,000 clones, approximately 76% of them seen only once. Specimen: PBMCs. The receptors originated from a man between 50 and 59 years old in good health and CMV-seropositive.

The chain couples TRBV28 to TRBJ1-2; a weak D match, TRBD1 (6 bases). V gave up 5 bases and J gave up 7 bases, with 14 bases separating them. CDR3 length: 13 amino acids. Germline CDR1 MDHEN, CDR2 SYDVKM. The CDR3 protein is CASSLQGFSGYTF. The DNA for the CDR3 is TGTGCCAGCAGTCTACAGGGTTTTAGTGGCTACACCTTC.

The rearrangement links TRBV28 to TRBJ2-7, with TRBD1 matching over 7 bases. This CDR3 region has 14 residues. V lost 4 bases and J lost 3; bases outside the gene matches: 6. Germline CDR1 MDHEN, CDR2 SYDVKM. In DNA form, the CDR3 reads TGTGCCAGCAGTTCCCCCGGGACAGTCTACGAGCAGTACTTC. Protein sequence: CASSSPGTVYEQYF. Based on the CDR3 plus reference TRBV28 and TRBJ2-7, the full variable domain is DVKVTQSSRYLVKRTGEKVFLECVQDMDHENMFWYRQDPGLGLRLIYFSYDVKMKEKGDIPEGYSVSREKKERFSLILESASTNQTSMYLCASSSPGTVYEQYFGPGTRLTVT.

The V and J genes are TRBV19 and TRBJ1-2; perhaps TRBD1 as D (6 bases). CDR1 is LNHDA, CDR2 SQIVND, per germline (reference sequence). V was pared by 5 bases and J by 1 base, with 8 bases between. The CDR3 sequence is 13 residues long. The CDR3 loop is CASSYRDNYGYTF. The CDR3 coding sequence is TGTGCCAGTAGTTACAGGGATAACTATGGCTACACCTTC.

V gene TRBV28 combines with J gene TRBJ1-2, with 7 bases matching TRBD1. Germline CDR1 MDHEN, CDR2 SYDVKM. The CDR3 is made up of 14 amino acids. Trimming took 5 bases from V and 3 from J; bases not matched to a gene: 6. CDR3: CASSPSGGYYGYTF. The CDR3 nucleotides read TGTGCCAGCAGTCCATCAGGGGGGTACTATGGCTACACCTTC.

The chain uses TRBV5-1 and TRBJ1-4, with TRBD1 matching over 10 bases. With V trimmed by 4 bases and J by 5 bases, 8 bases remained unmatched. The CDR3 has 16 residues. CDR1 SGHRS and CDR2 YFSETQ come from the germline V gene. The CDR3 reads CASSIGTGATNEKLFF. The DNA for the CDR3 is TGCGCCAGCAGCATCGGGACAGGGGCGACCAATGAAAAACTGTTTTTT.

The DNA of the CDR3 is TGTGCCACCAGCAGAGGGCTAGCGGGAGGTCCAGATACGCAGTATTTT. Protein sequence: CATSRGLAGGPDTQYF. The rearrangement uses TRBV15 and TRBJ2-3, with TRBD2 matching over 11 bases. The J segment lost 4 bases and the V segment lost 1 base, leaving 4 bases of the junction unmatched. There are 16 residues in the CDR3. Germline assignment: CDR1 LNHNV and CDR2 YYDKDF (reference sequence).

This clone was counted only a few times. The chain employs TRBV28 and TRBJ1-6, with D possibly matching TRBD1 (5 bases). The CDR3 is 15 amino acids. Germline CDR1 and CDR2: MDHEN and SYDVKM. V gave up 6 bases and J gave up 9 bases, with 18 bases separating them. The CDR3 sequence is CASSPRGSGSSPLHF. The CDR3 DNA is TGTGCCAGCAGCCCCCGGGGGTCGGGGAGTTCACCCCTCCACTTT.

This clone was detected only a few times. The chain couples TRBV14 to TRBJ1-4; 7 nucleotides agree with TRBD1. The trim removed 4 bases at V and 7 bases at J, leaving 21 bases unmatched. The CDR3 contains 19 residues. Looked up from germline, CDR1 is SGHDN and CDR2 is FVKESK. This CDR3 is CASSPRSFRRGQGVEKLFF. CDR3 sequence (DNA): TGTGCCAGCAGCCCCCGATCCTTCCGCCGGGGGCAGGGGGTTGAAAAACTGTTTTTT.

This clone has just a few counts. This sequence joins TRBV5-6 and TRBJ2-2; 7 bases map to TRBD2. In germline, CDR1 is SGHDT, CDR2 YYEEEE. The V segment lost 4 bases and the J segment 6 bases; nucleotides outside the gene matches: 9. The CDR3 sequence is 15 residues long. CDR3 loop: CASSRGLRGAGELFF. The DNA of the CDR3 is TGTGCCAGCAGCCGGGGCCTACGGGGGGCCGGGGAGCTGTTTTTT.

The chain is built from TRBV27 and TRBJ1-2; 8 positions match TRBD1. This CDR3 contains 14 residues. V was pared by 2 bases and J by 3 bases, with 2 bases of the junction left unmatched. Germline V lookup: CDR1 MNHEY, CDR2 SMNVEV (reference sequence). CDR3 in amino acids: CASSLRGQDYGYTF. CDR3 DNA: TGTGCCAGCAGTTTACGGGGACAGGACTATGGCTACACCTTC.

Regarding this clone: The junction differs from germline at one of its ends, possibly a read error. The chain combines TRBV2 with TRBJ1-3; TRBD1 aligns across 8 bases. This CDR3 is built from 14 residues. Germline V lookup: CDR1 SNHLY, CDR2 FYNNEI. The CDR3 sequence: CASKSTGEGNIIYF. The CDR3 nucleotides read TGTGCCAGCAAATCGACAGGGGAGGGAAACATCATATATTTT.

The chain's CDR3 is CASSLIGTSGSNEQFF. In DNA, the CDR3 is TGTGCCAGCAGCTTAATAGGGACTAGCGGGAGCAATGAGCAGTTCTTC. V gene TRBV11-2 combines with J gene TRBJ2-1, with TRBD2 matching 14 bases. The CDR3 loop spans 16 amino acids. J lost 6 bases, V lost 2 bases, and 3 bases had no gene match. The V gene's germline CDR1 is SGHAT and CDR2 FQNNGV.

Written as DNA, the CDR3 is TGTGCCAGCCTTAAAGGGGGTGGAATTAATGAAAAACTGTTTTTT. Translation gives CASLKGGGINEKLFF. The rearrangement uses TRBV2 and TRBJ1-4; D perhaps matches TRBD1 (6 bases). V was cut by 8 bases and J by 4 bases, with 17 bases left in between. The germline CDR1 and CDR2 sequences are SNHLY and FYNNEI. CDR3 size: 15 residues.

The V and J genes are TRBV4-3 and TRBJ2-3; D remains unclear. CDR1 LGHNA and CDR2 YSLEER come from the germline V gene. Between the trimmed V and J ends, which lost 4 bases and 2 bases, there was a span of 13 bases. The CDR3 spans 15 residues. The CDR3 nucleotides read TGCGCCAGCAGCCCCACCACGAGAGACACAGATACGCAGTATTTT. Protein product: CASSPTTRDTDTQYF.

The rearrangement links TRBV4-3 to TRBJ2-5; possible D gene TRBD2, 6 bases. The CDR3 consists of 13 residues. Per germline, CDR1 LGHNA and CDR2 YSLEER. Deletions cut 4 bases from V and 5 bases from J, with 11 bases between. CDR3 residues: CASSRGRGETQYF. DNA for the CDR3: TGCGCCAGCAGCCGGGGCCGGGGGGAGACCCAGTACTTC.

The chain is built from TRBV29-1 and TRBJ1-2, with D possibly being TRBD1 (6 bases). V lost 0 bases and J lost 7, with 15 bases in between. Germline V gives CDR1 SQVTM, CDR2 ANQGSEA. The CDR3 sequence is 14 residues long. The CDR3 DNA follows: TGCAGCGTTGAAGACTCTACAGGGAAAGGTGGCTACACCTTC. Protein product: CSVEDSTGKGGYTF.

The V call is TRBV4-3, the J call TRBJ2-2; D gene uncertain. The V end lost 6 bases, the J end lost 1 base, and 9 bases lay between the germline ends. Germline V lookup: CDR1 LGHNA, CDR2 YSLEER. The CDR3 consists of 14 residues. CDR3 DNA sequence: TGCGCCAGCAGGGTCAGACTGAACACCGGGGAGCTGTTTTTT. The encoded protein is CASRVRLNTGELFF.

The chain is built from TRBV5-1 and TRBJ2-1, with 12 bases fitting TRBD2. V trimming: 0 bases; J trimming: 7 bases; junction bases outside the gene matches: 8. The CDR3 runs to 17 residues. Germline CDR1 and CDR2: SGHRS and YFSETQ. The CDR3 bases are TGCGCCAGCAGCTTGGACCTAGCGGGAGGGGCCAGGAATGAGCAGTTCTTC. It specifies CASSLDLAGGARNEQFF.

In DNA, the CDR3 is TGCGCCAGCAGCCAAGCGGGGACAGGAATCTACGAGCAGTACTTC. Residues: CASSQAGTGIYEQYF. The rearrangement joins TRBV4-1 to TRBJ2-7; 8 positions agree with TRBD1. The J segment lost 3 bases and the V segment lost 1 base, leaving 5 bases of the junction unmatched. The CDR3 has 15 residues. Germline assignment: CDR1 MGHRA and CDR2 YSYEKL.

This sequence joins TRBV5-5 and TRBJ1-4; 9 nucleotides line up with TRBD1. From germline, CDR1 is SGHKS and CDR2 YYEKEE (reference sequence). With V trimmed by 1 base and J by 8 bases, 6 bases remained unmatched. There are 15 residues in the CDR3. The CDR3 loop reads CASSLTGGPGEKLFF. The CDR3 DNA is TGTGCCAGCAGCTTGACAGGGGGCCCTGGGGAAAAACTGTTTTTT.

The V call is TRBV5-6, the J call TRBJ1-6, with D possibly matching TRBD1 (5 bases). The CDR3 is made up of 13 amino acids. CDR1 SGHDT and CDR2 YYEEEE come from the germline V gene. The germline V and J ends were trimmed by 4 bases and 9 bases, with 11 bases remaining between them. CDR3 region: CASSPGGGSPLHF. For the CDR3, the DNA is TGTGCCAGCAGCCCTGGGGGGGGTTCACCCCTCCACTTT.

V and J are TRBV28 and TRBJ2-7; perhaps TRBD2 as D (5 bases). With 4 bases removed from V and 7 bases from J, the gap between germline ends came to 20 bases. Germline V lookup: CDR1 MDHEN, CDR2 SYDVKM. CDR3 length: 15 amino acids. The CDR3 bases are TGTGCCAGCAGTTCGCTCTTAGCGTTCGGAGTGGAGCAGTACTTC. This codes for CASSSLLAFGVEQYF.

The gene calls are TRBV7-2 and TRBJ2-7; TRBD1 is a possible D gene (5 bases). This CDR3 spans 14 amino acids. Germline CDR1 is SGHTA and CDR2 is FQGNSA. The ends were cut back, 0 bases at V and 3 bases at J, with 9 bases in the middle. The CDR3 region has the DNA TGTGCCAGCAGCTTAGCGTGGGGCAACTACGAGCAGTACTTC. Residues: CASSLAWGNYEQYF.

This clone appeared a single time. This sequence joins TRBV5-6 and TRBJ2-5; TRBD2 matches 7 bases. The V and J ends lost 0 bases and 3 bases, in that order; junction bases with no gene match: 5. CDR1 and CDR2 (germline): SGHDT, YYEEEE. The CDR3 runs to 15 residues. CDR3 loop: CASSLAGRPEETQYF. The CDR3 nucleotides read TGTGCCAGCAGCTTGGCCGGGAGGCCCGAAGAGACCCAGTACTTC.

The chain employs TRBV7-9 and TRBJ1-5; D possibly corresponds to TRBD1 (5 bases). The CDR3 spans 14 residues. Germline CDR1 reads SEHNR; CDR2 reads FQNEAQ (reference sequence). Trimming left V 8 bases short and J 10 bases short, with 21 bases between. DNA of the CDR3: TGTGCCAGCCCCGGGGGGTCCACCGGGATTCCCCAGCATTTT. Protein: CASPGGSTGIPQHF.

This clone has just a few counts. J is TRBJ2-5 and V is TRBV7-9; D perhaps matches TRBD1 (5 bases). This CDR3 region has 14 residues. V was cut by 0 bases and J by 2 bases, with 7 bases left in between. Germline lookup yields CDR1 SEHNR and CDR2 FQNEAQ (reference sequence). The CDR3 DNA sequence: TGTGCCAGCAGCTTAGCAGGGGTGCAAGAGACCCAGTACTTC. This encodes CASSLAGVQETQYF.

The sample holds a few counts of this clone. The CDR3 is CASREEGVGYTF. The CDR3, as DNA: TGCGCCAGCAGGGAAGAGGGGGTAGGCTACACCTTC. The genes are TRBV10-2 and TRBJ1-2; tentatively, D is TRBD1 (6 bases). Between the trimmed V and J ends, which lost 6 bases and 8 bases, there was a span of 13 bases. The CDR3 runs 12 residues. Per germline, CDR1 WSHSY and CDR2 SAAADI.

The chain has TRBV7-9 and TRBJ1-6, with 8 positions matching TRBD1. V was pared by 7 bases and J by 8 bases, with 10 bases of the junction left unmatched. Per germline, CDR1 SEHNR and CDR2 FQNEAQ (reference sequence). The CDR3 length is 15 residues. The CDR3 coding sequence is TGTGCCAGCACCTCAGGTGCAGGGGGCGATTCACCCCTCCACTTT. Amino acids: CASTSGAGGDSPLHF.

The CDR3 DNA is TGTGCCAGCAGCCCCGGGGCATCAGGGGTAGCTTTCTTT. It is translated as CASSPGASGVAFF. This chain connects TRBV6-5 to TRBJ1-1; possible D gene TRBD1, 6 bases. CDR3 length equals 13 residues. Between the trimmed V and J ends, which lost 6 bases and 10 bases, there was a span of 18 bases. Germline CDR1 is MNHEY and CDR2 is SVGAGI.

This clone has more than one count but fewer than ten. The chain carries TRBV5-4 and TRBJ1-3; D possibly corresponds to TRBD1 (6 bases). The germline V gene encodes CDR1 SGHNT and CDR2 YYREEE (reference sequence). The CDR3 loop spans 16 amino acids. The V and J ends lost 4 bases and 1 base respectively, with 15 bases between them. CDR3 protein: CASSGGGGMSGNTIYF. The CDR3 DNA is TGTGCCAGCAGCGGAGGGGGGGGTATGTCTGGAAACACCATATATTTT.

V and J are TRBV10-2 and TRBJ2-3, with D uncertain. The germline V and J ends were trimmed by 3 bases and 1 base, with 8 bases remaining between them. The CDR3 spans 14 residues. CDR1 is WSHSY and CDR2 is SAAADI in the germline V gene. CDR3 residues: CASSDTRGTDTQYF. The CDR3 nucleotides are TGCGCCAGCAGTGATACACGGGGCACAGATACGCAGTATTTT.